This T cell receptor beta chain is from a study of T-cell memory formation after mild COVID-19. Whole-study context: Each donor largely had its own TCR clusters.

This CDR3 region has 14 residues. V shed 5 bases and J shed 7 bases, with 18 bases lying between them. Germline V gene data show CDR1 as SGHRS and CDR2 as YFSETQ. TCRdb ran MiXCR on the 5' RACE reads and lists one entry per CDR3 protein. This table has approximately 180,000 distinct CDR3 sequences, roughly 17% appearing once. This clonotype originated in an adult woman who had mild COVID-19 (a few samples of this study predate the infection). Cell type and time point are not known. The V gene is TRBV5-1, the J gene TRBJ2-5, with a possible D match to TRBD2 (5 bases). Sequenced sample: PBMCs or a T cell subset sorted from them (not recorded which). CDR3 sequence reads: CASREAVGGGTQYF. The CDR3 region has the DNA TGCGCCAGCAGAGAGGCCGTCGGAGGAGGGACCCAGTACTTC.